Following are 20 T cell receptor beta chains from one sample sequenced in a study of CD8 T cells in Susac syndrome. Random hexamers primed reverse transcription of roughly 0.5 to 1 ug RNA. A single record per CDR3 protein comes from TCRdb applying MiXCR to the immunoSEQ multiplex PCR reads. The sample consists of a few hundred thousand distinct CDR3 sequences, approximately 85% of them appearing once. Sample: CD8+ T cells from PBMCs. The receptors stem from a human donor with multiple sclerosis.

This clonotype was recorded a few times. At one end, the junction sequence differs from germline, possibly due to a read error. The chain joins TRBV29-1 to TRBJ2-1; TRBD1 matches 8 bases. CDR1 is SQVTM, CDR2 ANQGSEA, per germline. The CDR3 extends over 12 amino acids. This CDR3 reads CSVEGQGVAQFF. The CDR3 DNA reads as TGCAGCGTGGAAGGACAGGGAGTAGCGCAGTTCTTC.

V is TRBV7-9 and J is TRBJ2-5, with 11 bases that match TRBD1. Germline CDR1 and CDR2: SEHNR and FQNEAQ (reference sequence). Trimming at V came to 1 base and at J to 2 bases, leaving 9 bases not matched to a gene. The CDR3 length is 18 residues. This CDR3 reads CASSLDRTGGLLQETQYF. The CDR3 DNA follows: TGTGCCAGCAGCTTAGATCGGACAGGGGGCCTACTGCAAGAGACCCAGTACTTC.

V is TRBV20-1 and J is TRBJ2-4; 12 bases fit TRBD2. The CDR3 has 18 residues. V lost 1 base, J lost 0 bases, and 7 bases stayed unmatched. Germline V gives CDR1 DFQATT, CDR2 SNEGSKA (reference sequence). The CDR3 is CSARGVETSGRAKNIQYF. The CDR3 DNA is TGCAGTGCTAGAGGGGTTGAGACTAGCGGGAGAGCCAAAAACATTCAGTACTTC.

This chain connects TRBV4-1 to TRBJ1-6; D possibly corresponds to TRBD1 (5 bases). Germline CDR1 and CDR2: MGHRA and YSYEKL. The CDR3 length is 15 residues. Trimming removed 0 bases at V and 6 bases at J, with 9 bases between. The CDR3 DNA reads TGCGCCAGCAGCCAAGAGGGGCCTCCTAATTCACCCCTCCACTTT. It encodes CASSQEGPPNSPLHF.

The chain carries TRBV5-1 and TRBJ2-3; the match to TRBD2 covers 10 bases. The CDR3 extends over 15 amino acids. J lost 6 bases, V lost 5 bases, and 9 bases had no gene match. Per germline, CDR1 SGHRS and CDR2 YFSETQ. The CDR3 sequence: CASRSERGGVDTQYF. CDR3 bases: TGCGCCAGCAGATCAGAGCGGGGGGGCGTGGATACGCAGTATTTT. Using reference TRBV5-1 and TRBJ2-3 for the parts outside the CDR3, the full variable domain is KAGVTQTPRYLIKTRGQQVTLSCSPISGHRSVSWYQQTPGQGLQFLFEYFSETQRNKGNFPGRFSGRQFSNSRSEMNVSTLELGDSALYLCASRSERGGVDTQYFGPGTRLTVL.

The J gene is TRBJ1-1, the V gene TRBV28, with TRBD1 as a possible D gene (5 bases). Germline CDR1 MDHEN, CDR2 SYDVKM. V lost 7 bases and J lost 3, with 15 bases in between. The CDR3 is 14 residues long. In DNA form, the CDR3 reads TGTGCCAGCAACTTAGGGGTTCGGCACACTGAAGCTTTCTTT. Amino acid sequence: CASNLGVRHTEAFF. The whole variable domain, filled in from reference TRBV28 and TRBJ1-1, reads DVKVTQSSRYLVKRTGEKVFLECVQDMDHENMFWYRQDPGLGLRLIYFSYDVKMKEKGDIPEGYSVSREKKERFSLILESASTNQTSMYLCASNLGVRHTEAFFGQGTRLTVV.

The V call is TRBV27, the J call TRBJ2-7; 9 bases agree with TRBD1. The CDR3 contains 15 residues. Germline-derived CDR1 and CDR2 are MNHEY and SMNVEV (reference sequence). The V gene end was trimmed by 2 bases and the J gene end by 6 bases; junction bases not matched to a gene: 8. The CDR3 protein is CASSLTGTGRGEQYF. The CDR3 bases are TGTGCCAGCAGTTTAACCGGGACAGGGAGAGGCGAGCAGTACTTC.

CDR3: CASSLGSTSHETQYF. CDR3 in DNA: TGTGCCAGCAGTTTAGGTTCTACTAGTCATGAGACCCAGTACTTC. The chain employs TRBV27 and TRBJ2-5; a possible D gene is TRBD2 (5 bases). CDR1 is MNHEY and CDR2 is SMNVEV in the germline V gene (reference sequence). The CDR3 consists of 15 residues. Trimming removed 2 bases from V and 5 bases from J, with 15 bases in between.

This chain connects TRBV4-1 to TRBJ2-1, with 10 bases identical to TRBD1. CDR3 length equals 15 residues. The germline V gene has CDR1 MGHRA and CDR2 YSYEKL. V lost 6 bases, J lost 6 bases, and 8 bases stayed unmatched. CDR3 loop: CASRTPGQGLNEQFF. The DNA for the CDR3 is TGCGCCAGCAGAACTCCGGGACAGGGGCTCAATGAGCAGTTCTTC.

This chain connects TRBV7-9 to TRBJ2-7; no definite D call. Germline V gene lookup returns CDR1 SEHNR and CDR2 FQNEAQ (reference sequence). There are 12 residues in the CDR3. V was cut by 5 bases and J by 6 bases, with 11 bases left in between. In nucleotides, the CDR3 is TGTGCCAGCAGCCGCCTGCCTGGCGAGCAGTACTTC. Its translation is CASSRLPGEQYF.

The CDR3 region has the DNA TGTGCCAGTAGGGGGGACATTGATACGCAGTATTTT. Translation gives CASRGDIDTQYF. The rearrangement joins TRBV19 to TRBJ2-3; tentatively, D is TRBD1 (6 bases). The CDR3 sequence is 12 residues long. CDR1 is LNHDA and CDR2 is SQIVND in the germline V gene (reference sequence). Deletions cut 6 bases from V and 6 bases from J, with 10 bases between. Complete variable domain (other parts from reference TRBV19 and TRBJ2-3): DGGITQSPKYLFRKEGQNVTLSCEQNLNHDAMYWYRQDPGQGLRLIYYSQIVNDFQKGDIAEGYSVSREKKESFPLTVTSAQKNPTAFYLCASRGDIDTQYFGPGTRLTVL.

The chain carries TRBV7-9 and TRBJ2-7; D unresolved. This CDR3 is 13 amino acids long. The V gene's germline CDR1 is SEHNR and CDR2 FQNEAQ (reference sequence). The ends were cut back, 0 bases at V and 2 bases at J, with 5 bases in the middle. The CDR3 loop reads CASSLAYTYEQYF. The CDR3 bases are TGTGCCAGCAGCTTAGCGTACACCTACGAGCAGTACTTC.

In DNA form, the CDR3 reads TGTGCCAGCAGCAAAAACACAGTGGGTAATCAGCCCCAGCATTTT. This encodes CASSKNTVGNQPQHF. This chain links TRBV21-1 with TRBJ1-5; TRBD1 is the table's D call and was not checked against the DNA. TRBV21-1 is given as a pseudogene. The CDR3 is 15 amino acids.

This clonotype was recorded only once. The chain carries TRBV30 and TRBJ1-5; 8 bases are a match to TRBD1. V dropped 2 bases and J dropped 9; count of bases not matched to a gene: 9. The CDR3 sequence is 14 residues long. CDR1 and CDR2 from the germline V gene are GTSNPN and SVGIG (reference sequence). The CDR3 region has the DNA TGTGCCTGGAGTCCCGGGACAGGAGCAACGCCCCAGCATTTT. This encodes CAWSPGTGATPQHF. The full variable domain, rest sourced from reference TRBV30 and TRBJ1-5, is SQTIHQWPATLVQPVGSPLSLECTVEGTSNPNLYWYRQAAGRGLQLLFYSVGIGQISSEVPQNLSASRPQDRQFILSSKKLLLSDSGFYLCAWSPGTGATPQHFGDGTRLSIL.

This chain connects TRBV27 to TRBJ1-6; D is uncertain. Germline V lookup: CDR1 MNHEY, CDR2 SMNVEV (reference sequence). Trimming pared 6 bases from V and 8 bases from J, leaving 11 bases between. The CDR3 has 13 amino acids. The CDR3 DNA reads as TGTGCCAGCAGGGTGATCGGGGATTCACCCCTCCACTTT. Its translation: CASRVIGDSPLHF.

CDR3 sequence reads: CASSHLHLNTGELFF. CDR3 in DNA: TGTGCCAGCAGCCACTTACACTTGAACACCGGGGAGCTGTTTTTT. The V call is TRBV14, the J call TRBJ2-2, with D unresolved. V was clipped by 3 bases and J by 1 base, with 9 bases between them. The CDR3 is 15 residues long. Germline-derived CDR1 and CDR2 are SGHDN and FVKESK.

In its sample, this clonotype was seen once. The rearrangement joins TRBV11-3 to TRBJ2-1; D may be TRBD2 (7 bases). The germline V and J ends were trimmed by 5 bases and 7 bases, with 24 bases remaining between them. This CDR3 region has 17 residues. Germline V gene data show CDR1 as SGHNT and CDR2 as YENEEA. The chain's CDR3 is CASSTRSGAGATNEQFF. The CDR3, as DNA: TGTGCCAGCAGCACCCGATCAGGCGCGGGGGCGACTAATGAGCAGTTCTTC.

The V gene is TRBV12-3 or TRBV12-4, the J gene TRBJ2-7; 7 nucleotides agree with TRBD1. Trimming at V came to 5 bases and at J to 7 bases, leaving 5 bases not matched to a gene. The length of the CDR3 is 12 residues. The CDR3 region is CASSMGDREQYF. DNA for the CDR3: TGTGCCAGCAGTATGGGGGACAGAGAGCAGTACTTC.

The chain recombines TRBV4-1 with TRBJ2-3; 8 bases agree with TRBD1. The germline V gene has CDR1 MGHRA and CDR2 YSYEKL. J was trimmed by 5 bases and V by 4 bases; bases with no gene match: 8. This CDR3 has 15 amino acids. CDR3 nucleotide sequence: TGCGCCAGCAGCCCCTTGGACAGGGCGGAAGATACGCAGTATTTT. This translates into CASSPLDRAEDTQYF.

This clonotype has only one observation. This chain connects TRBV6-1 to TRBJ2-7; D may correspond to TRBD1 or TRBD2 (5 bases each). V lost 1 base and J 3 bases, leaving 16 bases between the germline ends. The CDR3 sequence is 16 residues long. In germline, CDR1 is MNHNS, CDR2 SASEGT. CDR3 protein: CASSEVGRVGDYEQYF. The CDR3 DNA reads as TGTGCCAGCAGTGAAGTGGGCAGGGTCGGGGACTACGAGCAGTACTTC.